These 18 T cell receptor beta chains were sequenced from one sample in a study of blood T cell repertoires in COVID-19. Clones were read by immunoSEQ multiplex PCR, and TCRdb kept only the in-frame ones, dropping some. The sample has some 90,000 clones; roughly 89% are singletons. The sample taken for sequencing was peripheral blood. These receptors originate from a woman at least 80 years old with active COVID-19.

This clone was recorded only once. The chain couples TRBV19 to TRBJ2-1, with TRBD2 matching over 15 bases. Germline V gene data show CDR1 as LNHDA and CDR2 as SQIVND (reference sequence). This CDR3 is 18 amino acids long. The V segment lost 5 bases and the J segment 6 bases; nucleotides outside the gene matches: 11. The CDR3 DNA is TGTGCCAGTAGTCCCGGACTAGCGGGAGGGCCAGGGTTCAATGAGCAGTTCTTC. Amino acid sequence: CASSPGLAGGPGFNEQFF.

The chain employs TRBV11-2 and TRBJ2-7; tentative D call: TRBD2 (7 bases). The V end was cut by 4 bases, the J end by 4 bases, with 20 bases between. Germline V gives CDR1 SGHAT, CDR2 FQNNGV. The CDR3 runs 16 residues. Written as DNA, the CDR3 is TGTGCCAGCAGCTCAACTAGGGGGGGGGCTTATTACGAGCAGTACTTC. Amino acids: CASSSTRGGAYYEQYF.

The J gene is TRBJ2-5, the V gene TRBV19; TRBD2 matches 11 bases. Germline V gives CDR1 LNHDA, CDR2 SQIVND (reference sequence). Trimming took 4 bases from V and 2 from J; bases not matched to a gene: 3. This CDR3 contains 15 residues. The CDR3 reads CASSTTSGTQETQYF. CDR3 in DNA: TGTGCCAGTAGTACGACTAGCGGGACTCAAGAGACCCAGTACTTC.

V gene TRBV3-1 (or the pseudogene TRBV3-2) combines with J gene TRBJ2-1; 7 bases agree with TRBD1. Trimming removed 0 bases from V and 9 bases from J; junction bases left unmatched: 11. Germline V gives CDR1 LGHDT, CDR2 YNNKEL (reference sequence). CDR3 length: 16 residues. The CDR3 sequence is CASSQDTRQGVIEQFF. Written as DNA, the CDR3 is TGTGCCAGCAGCCAAGATACGAGACAGGGAGTGATTGAGCAGTTCTTC.

CDR3 nucleotides: TGTGCTAGTGGCAACAGGGAGATGGACAATGAGCAGTTCTTC. This gives the protein CASGNREMDNEQFF. The V call is TRBV12-5, the J call TRBJ2-1; D perhaps matches TRBD1 (6 bases). The CDR3 spans 14 residues. Trimming took off 6 bases at V and 5 bases at J, with 14 bases between the two ends. Germline CDR1 reads LGHNT; CDR2 reads FRNRAP.

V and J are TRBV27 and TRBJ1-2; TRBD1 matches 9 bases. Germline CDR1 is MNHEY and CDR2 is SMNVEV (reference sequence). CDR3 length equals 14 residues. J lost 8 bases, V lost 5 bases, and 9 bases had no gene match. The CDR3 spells CASSPNRDRVGYTF. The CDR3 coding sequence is TGTGCCAGCAGTCCTAACCGGGACAGGGTAGGCTACACCTTC.

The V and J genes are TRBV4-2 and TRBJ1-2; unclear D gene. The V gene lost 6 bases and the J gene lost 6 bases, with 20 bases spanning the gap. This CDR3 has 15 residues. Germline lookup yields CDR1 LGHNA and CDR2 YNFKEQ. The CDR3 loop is CASSTSAEGTNGYTF. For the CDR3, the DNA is TGTGCCAGCAGTACCTCCGCGGAGGGAACAAATGGCTACACCTTC.

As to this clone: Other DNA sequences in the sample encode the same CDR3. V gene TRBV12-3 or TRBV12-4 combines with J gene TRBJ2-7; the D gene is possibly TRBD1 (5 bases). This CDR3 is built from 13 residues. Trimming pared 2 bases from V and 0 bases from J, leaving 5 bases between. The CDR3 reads CASSLTGSYEQYF. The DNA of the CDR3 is TGTGCCAGCAGTTTAACAGGCTCCTACGAGCAGTACTTC.

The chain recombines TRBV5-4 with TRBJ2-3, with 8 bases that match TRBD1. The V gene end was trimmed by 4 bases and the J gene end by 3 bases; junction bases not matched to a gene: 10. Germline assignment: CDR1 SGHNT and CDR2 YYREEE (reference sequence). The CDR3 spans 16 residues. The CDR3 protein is CASSLGQGIRTDTQYF. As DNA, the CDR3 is TGTGCCAGCAGCCTCGGACAGGGAATAAGAACAGATACGCAGTATTTT.

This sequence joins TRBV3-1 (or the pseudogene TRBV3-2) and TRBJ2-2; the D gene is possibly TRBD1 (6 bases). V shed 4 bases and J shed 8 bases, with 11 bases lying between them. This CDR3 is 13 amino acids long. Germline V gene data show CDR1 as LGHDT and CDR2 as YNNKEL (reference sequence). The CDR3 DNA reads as TGTGCCAGCAGCCCCGCAGGGGAAGGGGAGCTGTTTTTT. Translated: CASSPAGEGELFF.

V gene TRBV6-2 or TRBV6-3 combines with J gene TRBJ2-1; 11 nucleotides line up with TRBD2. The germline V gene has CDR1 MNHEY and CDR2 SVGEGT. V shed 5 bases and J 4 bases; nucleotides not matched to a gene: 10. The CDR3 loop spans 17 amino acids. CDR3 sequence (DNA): TGTGCCAGCAGTACCCTACTAGCGGGAGCCCAATACAATGAGCAGTTCTTC. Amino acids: CASSTLLAGAQYNEQFF.

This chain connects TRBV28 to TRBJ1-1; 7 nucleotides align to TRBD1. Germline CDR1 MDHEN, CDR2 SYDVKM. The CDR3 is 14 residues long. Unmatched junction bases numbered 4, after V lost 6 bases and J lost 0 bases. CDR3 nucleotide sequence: TGTGCCAGCAGGGGCAGGGGGATGAACACTGAAGCTTTCTTT. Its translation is CASRGRGMNTEAFF. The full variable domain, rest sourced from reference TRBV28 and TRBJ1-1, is DVKVTQSSRYLVKRTGEKVFLECVQDMDHENMFWYRQDPGLGLRLIYFSYDVKMKEKGDIPEGYSVSREKKERFSLILESASTNQTSMYLCASRGRGMNTEAFFGQGTRLTVV.

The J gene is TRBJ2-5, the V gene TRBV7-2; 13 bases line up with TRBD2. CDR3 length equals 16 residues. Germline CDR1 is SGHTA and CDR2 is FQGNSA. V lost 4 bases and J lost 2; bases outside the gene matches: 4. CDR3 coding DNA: TGTGCCAGCAGCTCGGGACTAGCGGGGATTCAAGAGACCCAGTACTTC. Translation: CASSSGLAGIQETQYF.

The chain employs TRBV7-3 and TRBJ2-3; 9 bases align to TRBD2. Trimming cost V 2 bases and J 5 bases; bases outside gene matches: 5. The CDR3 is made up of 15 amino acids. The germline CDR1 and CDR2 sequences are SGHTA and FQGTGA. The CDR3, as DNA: TGTGCCAGCAGCTTATTTAGCGGGAGCGGAGATACGCAGTATTTT. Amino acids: CASSLFSGSGDTQYF.

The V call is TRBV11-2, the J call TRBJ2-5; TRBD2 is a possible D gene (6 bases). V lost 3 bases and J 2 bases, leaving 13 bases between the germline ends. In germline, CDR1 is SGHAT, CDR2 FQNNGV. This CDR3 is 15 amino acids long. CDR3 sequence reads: CASSLRLEEQETQYF. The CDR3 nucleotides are TGTGCCAGCAGCTTGAGACTAGAGGAGCAAGAGACCCAGTACTTC.

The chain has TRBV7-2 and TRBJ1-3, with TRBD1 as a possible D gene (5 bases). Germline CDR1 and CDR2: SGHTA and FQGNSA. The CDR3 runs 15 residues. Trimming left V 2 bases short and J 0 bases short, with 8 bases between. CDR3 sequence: CASSLQGYSGNTIYF. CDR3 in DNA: TGTGCCAGCAGCTTACAGGGTTACTCTGGAAACACCATATATTTT.

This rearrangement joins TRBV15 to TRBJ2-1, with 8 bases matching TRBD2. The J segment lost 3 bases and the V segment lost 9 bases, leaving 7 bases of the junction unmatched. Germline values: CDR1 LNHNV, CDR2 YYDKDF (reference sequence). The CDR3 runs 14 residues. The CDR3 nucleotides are TGTGCCACTCAAGCGGGAGAGTTCTACAATGAGCAGTTCTTC. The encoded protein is CATQAGEFYNEQFF.

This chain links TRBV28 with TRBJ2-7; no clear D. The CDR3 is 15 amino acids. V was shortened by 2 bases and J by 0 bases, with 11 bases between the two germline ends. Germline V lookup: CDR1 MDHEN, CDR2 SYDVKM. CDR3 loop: CASSLGLSPSYEQYF. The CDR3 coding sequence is TGTGCCAGCAGTTTAGGGCTTAGTCCCTCCTACGAGCAGTACTTC.